The 6 T cell receptor beta chains listed next were all sequenced from one sample in a study of Graves' ophthalmopathy and Graves' hyperthyroidism. The authors amplified TCR beta CDR3 regions from RNA transcripts. The first round was an RT-PCR with HTBI primers, and the second round was a multiplex PCR. TCRdb re-derived calls from the multiplex PCR reads in MiXCR, one entry per CDR3 protein. The sample includes 650,000 to 900,000 distinct CDR3 sequences, 40% of them seen just once. The source material was peripheral blood. The receptors were gathered from an adult man with Graves' ophthalmopathy.

Details on this clonotype: Possible read error: a much larger clone is one base away. V gene TRBV2 combines with J gene TRBJ1-2, with D possibly being TRBD1 (5 bases). V gave up 4 bases and J gave up 0 bases, with 9 bases separating them. This CDR3 has 14 amino acids. CDR1 is SNHLY, CDR2 FYNNEI, per germline. The CDR3 DNA sequence: TGTGCCAGCAGTGGCCAGGGAGCTAACTATGGCTACACCTTC. Its translation is CASSGQGANYGYTF.

Worth noting for this clonotype: A much larger clone is a single base away; this may be a read error. The rearrangement joins TRBV25-1 to TRBJ2-5, with 8 nucleotides matching TRBD1. Looked up from germline, CDR1 is MGHDK and CDR2 is SYGVNS. V lost 3 bases, J lost 5 bases, and 5 bases stayed unmatched. This CDR3 contains 14 residues. CDR3 DNA: TGTGCCAGCAGTGATCCAGGGGGCCAGGAGACCCAGTACTTC. It yields the protein CASSDPGGQETQYF.

This clonotype was observed at least ten times. This chain uses TRBV20-1 with TRBJ2-5, with D tentatively TRBD1 or TRBD2 (5 bases each). Germline CDR1 DFQATT, CDR2 SNEGSKA (reference sequence). The CDR3 is 12 amino acids. With 5 bases removed from V and 2 bases from J, the gap between germline ends came to 9 bases. The CDR3 DNA follows: TGCAGTGCTGCGAGGGGACAAGAGACCCAGTACTTC. This encodes CSAARGQETQYF.

J is TRBJ1-6 and V is TRBV9; D remains ambiguous. CDR1 is SGDLS and CDR2 is YYNGEE in the germline V gene. With 4 bases removed from V and 8 bases from J, the gap between germline ends came to 16 bases. CDR3 size: 15 residues. The CDR3, as DNA: TGTGCCAGCAGCCAAGATGCCAACATCCATTCACCCCTCCACTTT. It codes for CASSQDANIHSPLHF.

The genes are TRBV7-2 and TRBJ2-2; TRBD1 is a possible D gene (6 bases). The CDR3 extends over 17 amino acids. Germline CDR1 SGHTA, CDR2 FQGNSA. V was pared by 1 base and J by 0 bases, with 12 bases between. The CDR3 DNA sequence: TGTGCCAGCAGCTTAGTGTTCGCAGGGGCGAACACCGGGGAGCTGTTTTTT. Translation: CASSLVFAGANTGELFF.

This clonotype was recorded many times. The J gene is TRBJ1-1, the V gene TRBV5-1; no clear D. Germline V gives CDR1 SGHRS, CDR2 YFSETQ. The V end lost 2 bases, the J end lost 0 bases, and 11 bases lay between the germline ends. CDR3 length: 15 residues. Here the CDR3 reads CASSLGLAVNTEAFF. CDR3 bases: TGCGCCAGCAGCTTAGGTTTGGCCGTGAACACTGAAGCTTTCTTT.